The next 27 T cell receptor beta chains were all read from a single sample in a study of T-cell reconstitution after alpha-beta-depleted transplantation in children. Researchers prepared the TCRbeta library using unique molecular identifiers, the study reports. TCRdb reanalysed the PCR reads using MiXCR and keeps one entry per CDR3 protein. There are some 500,000 distinct CDR3 sequences in the sample; roughly 18% occur only once, and approximately 3% lies in the top ten. The sequencing here drew on PBMCs from the stem cell graft donor, taken from the stem cell graft. These receptors were taken from a human donor who donated a stem cell graft to a child with acute lymphoblastic leukemia.

This clonotype has just a few counts. The CDR3, as DNA: TGTGCCAGCAGTTACTCGCTAGCGGGAGAAAATGAGCAGTTCTTC. As protein: CASSYSLAGENEQFF. The gene calls are TRBV6-2 or TRBV6-3 and TRBJ2-1; 10 positions match TRBD2. The CDR3 totals 15 residues. V shed 0 bases, J shed 7 bases, and the junction held 3 bases outside the gene matches. Germline-derived CDR1 and CDR2 are MNHEY and SVGEGT.

Only a few counts were recorded for this clonotype. This rearrangement joins TRBV7-9 to TRBJ1-5; D is perhaps TRBD1 (6 bases). The germline V gene has CDR1 SEHNR and CDR2 FQNEAQ (reference sequence). This CDR3 comprises 16 residues. Trimming shortened V by 5 bases and J by 5 bases, and 19 bases separated the two germline ends. CDR3 in amino acids: CASSLRDTVADQPQHF. The CDR3 nucleotides are TGTGCCAGCAGCCTCCGGGACACCGTCGCGGATCAGCCCCAGCATTTT.

This clonotype has more than one count but fewer than ten. The chain is built from TRBV15 and TRBJ1-3; D not resolved. Germline V gene data show CDR1 as LNHNV and CDR2 as YYDKDF (reference sequence). V lost 0 bases and J 4 bases, leaving 4 bases between the germline ends. CDR3 length: 13 amino acids. The DNA for the CDR3 is TGTGCCACCAGCAGAGATCCGGGAAACACCATATATTTT. Residues: CATSRDPGNTIYF.

The V gene is TRBV5-6, the J gene TRBJ2-5; D may match TRBD1 or TRBD2 (6 bases each). Deletions cut 9 bases from V and 5 bases from J, with 17 bases between. Germline CDR1 reads SGHDT; CDR2 reads YYEEEE. The CDR3 is 13 amino acids. The CDR3 sequence is CATEGRGGETQYF. The CDR3, as DNA: TGTGCCACAGAAGGCAGGGGAGGCGAGACCCAGTACTTC.

This clonotype was detected a few times. The chain recombines TRBV7-3 with TRBJ2-1, with TRBD1 matching 11 bases. The germline CDR1 and CDR2 sequences are SGHTA and FQGTGA. The CDR3 is 16 amino acids. J gave up 8 bases and V 5 bases, and 11 bases lay outside the gene matches. DNA of the CDR3: TGTGCCAGCAGCGATCGCGGGGGACAGGGGGGTGATGAGCAGTTCTTC. This gives the protein CASSDRGGQGGDEQFF.

Only a few counts were recorded for this clonotype. This chain uses TRBV9 with TRBJ2-2; D perhaps matches TRBD1 (6 bases). Germline V gives CDR1 SGDLS, CDR2 YYNGEE. Trimming shortened V by 4 bases and J by 1 base, and 11 bases separated the two germline ends. CDR3 length equals 15 residues. The CDR3, as DNA: TGTGCCAGCAGCCCAAACAGGGTGAACACCGGGGAGCTGTTTTTT. Translated: CASSPNRVNTGELFF. Full variable domain (remainder filled in from reference TRBV9 and TRBJ2-2): DSGVTQTPKHLITATGQRVTLRCSPRSGDLSVYWYQQSLDQGLQFLIQYYNGEERAKGNILERFSAQQFPDLHSELNLSSLELGDSALYFCASSPNRVNTGELFFGEGSRLTVL.

The rearrangement joins TRBV10-1 to TRBJ2-5; D remains ambiguous. V lost 8 bases and J 1 base, leaving 14 bases between the germline ends. The germline CDR1 and CDR2 sequences are WNHNN and SYGVQD (reference sequence). CDR3 length: 14 residues. The CDR3 DNA reads TGCGCCAGCTCTGACGGAACGGTCCAAGAGACCCAGTACTTC. Protein sequence: CASSDGTVQETQYF.

This chain joins TRBV6-1 and TRBJ2-1; TRBD2 aligns across 9 bases. The CDR3 covers 17 residues. CDR1 MNHNS and CDR2 SASEGT come from the germline V gene. V lost 3 bases and J lost 6; bases outside the gene matches: 12. The CDR3 DNA reads as TGTGCCAGCAGTGAGGGTAAGGGACTAGCAGCATTCAATGAGCAGTTCTTC. Residues: CASSEGKGLAAFNEQFF.

This clonotype was seen ten or more times. This chain links TRBV7-9 with TRBJ2-7; a possible D gene is TRBD1 (5 bases). Trimming cost V 1 base and J 3 bases, with 13 bases left between them. Germline CDR1 and CDR2: SEHNR and FQNEAQ (reference sequence). CDR3 length: 15 amino acids. In DNA form, the CDR3 reads TGTGCCAGCAGCTTAGTTACAGGAACCCTCTACGAGCAGTACTTC. Translated, it gives CASSLVTGTLYEQYF. The variable domain in full, completed from reference TRBV7-9 and TRBJ2-7, reads DTGVSQNPRHKITKRGQNVTFRCDPISEHNRLYWYRQTLGQGPEFLTYFQNEAQLEKSRLLSDRFSAERPKGSFSTLEIQRTEQGDSAMYLCASSLVTGTLYEQYFGPGTRLTVT.

The rearrangement links TRBV19 to TRBJ2-2; 8 bases line up with TRBD1. V dropped 4 bases and J dropped 7; count of bases not matched to a gene: 2. Germline loops: CDR1 LNHDA, CDR2 SQIVND (reference sequence). The CDR3 length is 13 residues. This CDR3 is CASSRQGNGELFF. DNA of the CDR3: TGTGCCAGTAGTAGACAGGGGAACGGGGAGCTGTTTTTT.

CDR3 in DNA: TGTGCCAGCGGCAAGACAGGGACCGCTGAAGCTTTCTTT. Encoded protein: CASGKTGTAEAFF. The V call is TRBV12-3 or TRBV12-4, the J call TRBJ1-1; TRBD1 aligns across 7 bases. CDR3 length equals 13 residues. V shed 8 bases, J shed 6 bases, and the junction held 9 bases outside the gene matches.

This clonotype was seen more than once but under ten times. The chain combines TRBV7-8 with TRBJ1-5; D is uncertain. Trimming took off 6 bases at V and 0 bases at J, with 15 bases between the two ends. Per germline, CDR1 SGHVS and CDR2 FQNEAQ. The CDR3 has 16 amino acids. CDR3 DNA sequence: TGTGCCAGCAGTTTGGTAGGAGAGTATAGCAATCAGCCCCAGCATTTT. Translation gives CASSLVGEYSNQPQHF.

This clonotype has more than one count but fewer than ten. The J gene is TRBJ2-3, the V gene TRBV5-6, with D maybe TRBD1 (6 bases). V was trimmed by 4 bases and J by 9 bases, leaving 9 bases between them. The CDR3 sequence is 11 residues long. From germline, CDR1 is SGHDT and CDR2 YYEEEE. CDR3 sequence (DNA): TGTGCCAGCAGCGGTGGACAGACGCAGTATTTT. Residues: CASSGGQTQYF.

The genes are TRBV2 and TRBJ2-1; the match to TRBD2 covers 14 bases. V gave up 9 bases and J gave up 6 bases; unmatched junction bases: 1. Germline V gene lookup returns CDR1 SNHLY and CDR2 FYNNEI. The CDR3 runs to 13 residues. In nucleotides, the CDR3 is TGTGCCAGGGGACTAGCGGGGGCCAATGAGCAGTTCTTC. Translated, it gives CARGLAGANEQFF.

This chain links TRBV6-1 with TRBJ2-4, with D possibly matching TRBD2 (6 bases). The CDR3 sequence is 13 residues long. CDR1 and CDR2 (germline): MNHNS, SASEGT. Trimming removed 10 bases from V and 2 bases from J, with 12 bases in between. The CDR3 coding sequence is TGTGCCACCAGGAGGGCATCCAAAAACATTCAGTACTTC. This translates into CATRRASKNIQYF.

This chain uses TRBV4-1 with TRBJ2-7, with TRBD2 identical over 8 bases. CDR1 and CDR2 (germline): MGHRA, YSYEKL. The trim removed 1 base at V and 0 bases at J, leaving 5 bases unmatched. There are 16 residues in the CDR3. CDR3 coding DNA: TGCGCCAGCAGCCAAGGACTAGCGCTCTACTCCTACGAGCAGTACTTC. Translation gives CASSQGLALYSYEQYF.

V gene TRBV25-1 combines with J gene TRBJ1-4; the D gene is possibly TRBD1 (6 bases). CDR1 and CDR2 from the germline V gene are MGHDK and SYGVNS. The CDR3 length is 16 residues. V lost 8 bases and J 5 bases, leaving 21 bases between the germline ends. CDR3 sequence: CASEGGVTFVNEKLFF. CDR3 in DNA: TGTGCCAGCGAGGGGGGGGTTACTTTCGTCAATGAAAAACTGTTTTTT.

This clonotype was seen at least ten times. CDR3 in amino acids: CASAQGQGAPGELFF. The CDR3 coding sequence is TGTGCCAGCGCTCAAGGACAGGGGGCCCCCGGGGAGCTGTTTTTT. V is TRBV12-3 or TRBV12-4 and J is TRBJ2-2, with 11 bases lining up with TRBD1. The CDR3 length is 15 residues. V lost 8 bases and J lost 6; bases outside the gene matches: 8.

This clonotype came up a few times. The chain recombines TRBV7-9 with TRBJ2-3; D ambiguous. Germline assignment: CDR1 SEHNR and CDR2 FQNEAQ (reference sequence). The V end was cut by 6 bases, the J end by 2 bases, with 12 bases between. The CDR3 covers 14 residues. The CDR3 region has the DNA TGTGCCAGCAGTCACCCCACCCCCACAGATACGCAGTATTTT. This encodes CASSHPTPTDTQYF.

The rearrangement uses TRBV5-1 and TRBJ1-1, with TRBD1 matching over 10 bases. This CDR3 contains 16 residues. CDR1 and CDR2 from the germline V gene are SGHRS and YFSETQ. The V gene end was trimmed by 2 bases and the J gene end by 2 bases; junction bases not matched to a gene: 6. CDR3 DNA sequence: TGCGCCAGCAGCTTTCGACAGGGGGCGCGTAACACTGAAGCTTTCTTT. This codes for CASSFRQGARNTEAFF.

This clonotype was recorded at least ten times. This sequence joins TRBV6-2 or TRBV6-3 and TRBJ1-5, with D unclear. CDR3 length equals 14 residues. Trimming took off 2 bases at V and 6 bases at J, with 11 bases between the two ends. The germline V gene has CDR1 MNHEY and CDR2 SVGEGT. CDR3 protein: CASSYRETSQPQHF. The CDR3 DNA sequence: TGTGCCAGCAGTTACAGGGAAACAAGTCAGCCCCAGCATTTT.

J is TRBJ2-1 and V is TRBV4-1; D gene uncertain. The CDR3 contains 12 residues. Germline CDR1 reads MGHRA; CDR2 reads YSYEKL. V was trimmed by 1 base and J by 12 bases, leaving 10 bases between them. CDR3 sequence: CASSQGGTGQFF. The DNA of the CDR3 is TGCGCCAGCAGCCAAGGGGGTACCGGGCAGTTCTTC.

In its sample, this clonotype was seen many times. The rearrangement uses TRBV20-1 and TRBJ1-2; the D gene is possibly TRBD1 (5 bases). The CDR3 consists of 13 residues. With 3 bases removed from V and 7 bases from J, the gap between germline ends came to 15 bases. Germline V gene sequence: CDR1 DFQATT, CDR2 SNEGSKA (reference sequence). DNA for the CDR3: TGCAGTGCTAGGGGGCAGGGTACCCTTGGCTACACCTTC. It yields the protein CSARGQGTLGYTF.

The table lists this clonotype with a few counts. The chain has TRBV20-1 and TRBJ2-1; D may match TRBD1 or TRBD2 (5 bases each). The V gene lost 0 bases and the J gene lost 5 bases, with 17 bases spanning the gap. This CDR3 has 16 residues. Germline-derived CDR1 and CDR2 are DFQATT and SNEGSKA (reference sequence). The CDR3 region is CSARDVLPWGNNEQFF. As DNA, the CDR3 is TGCAGTGCTAGAGATGTGCTACCCTGGGGGAACAATGAGCAGTTCTTC.

The J gene is TRBJ1-1, the V gene TRBV5-1; the D gene is possibly TRBD1 (6 bases). The CDR3 is 16 residues long. The germline gives CDR1 SGHRS, CDR2 YFSETQ. Trimming left V 2 bases short and J 3 bases short, with 17 bases between. DNA of the CDR3: TGCGCCAGCAGCTTTAAGGACAGCCAGTATTACACTGAAGCTTTCTTT. Its protein is CASSFKDSQYYTEAFF.

This clonotype was counted between two and nine times. CDR3 coding DNA: TGCAGTGCTGCCGGGACGGGTGACTACGAGCAGTACTTC. Protein: CSAAGTGDYEQYF. The chain is built from TRBV20-1 and TRBJ2-7; the D gene could be TRBD1 or TRBD2 (5 bases each). Between the trimmed V and J ends, which lost 5 bases and 3 bases, there was a span of 14 bases. From germline, CDR1 is DFQATT and CDR2 SNEGSKA (reference sequence). This CDR3 is 13 amino acids long.

In its sample, this clonotype was seen a few times. The chain joins TRBV12-3 or TRBV12-4 to TRBJ1-1; 7 bases fit TRBD1. V shed 5 bases, J shed 11 bases, and the junction held 11 bases outside the gene matches. CDR3 size: 13 residues. CDR3 sequence reads: CASSPGQLAGAFF. For the CDR3, the DNA is TGTGCCAGCAGTCCGGGACAGCTCGCCGGGGCTTTCTTT.